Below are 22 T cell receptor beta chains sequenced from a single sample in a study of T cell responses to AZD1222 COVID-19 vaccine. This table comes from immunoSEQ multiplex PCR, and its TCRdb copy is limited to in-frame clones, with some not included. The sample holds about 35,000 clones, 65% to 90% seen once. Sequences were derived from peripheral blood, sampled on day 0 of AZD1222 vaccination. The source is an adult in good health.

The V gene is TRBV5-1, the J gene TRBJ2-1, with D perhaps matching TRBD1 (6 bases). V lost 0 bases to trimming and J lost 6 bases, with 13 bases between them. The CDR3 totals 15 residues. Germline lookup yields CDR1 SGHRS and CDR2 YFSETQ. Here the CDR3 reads CASSLGDTVGNEQFF. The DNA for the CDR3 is TGCGCCAGCAGCTTGGGGGACACGGTGGGCAATGAGCAGTTCTTC.

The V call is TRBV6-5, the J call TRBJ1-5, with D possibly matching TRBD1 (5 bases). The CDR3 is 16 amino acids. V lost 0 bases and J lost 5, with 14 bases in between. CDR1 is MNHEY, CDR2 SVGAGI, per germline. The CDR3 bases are TGTGCCAGCAGTTACTCGATAGGGGACGGGGATCAGCCCCAGCATTTT. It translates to CASSYSIGDGDQPQHF.

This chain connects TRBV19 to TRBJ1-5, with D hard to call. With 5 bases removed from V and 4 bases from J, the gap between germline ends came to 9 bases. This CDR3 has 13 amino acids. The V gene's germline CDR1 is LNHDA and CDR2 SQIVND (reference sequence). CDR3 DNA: TGTGCCAGTAGTCCAGCAAAGAATCAGCCCCAGCATTTT. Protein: CASSPAKNQPQHF.

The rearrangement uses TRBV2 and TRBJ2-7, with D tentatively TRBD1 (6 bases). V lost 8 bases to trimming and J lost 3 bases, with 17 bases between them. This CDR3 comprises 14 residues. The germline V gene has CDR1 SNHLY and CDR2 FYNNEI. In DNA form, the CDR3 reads TGTGCCAGCTGGGCCACAGGGAACCGCTACGAGCAGTACTTC. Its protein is CASWATGNRYEQYF.

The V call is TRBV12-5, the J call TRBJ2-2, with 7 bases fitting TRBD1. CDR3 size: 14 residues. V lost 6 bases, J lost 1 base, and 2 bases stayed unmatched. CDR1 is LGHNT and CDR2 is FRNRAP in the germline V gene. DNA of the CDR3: TGTGCTAGTGGCCGGGACAGGAACACCGGGGAGCTGTTTTTT. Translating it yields CASGRDRNTGELFF.

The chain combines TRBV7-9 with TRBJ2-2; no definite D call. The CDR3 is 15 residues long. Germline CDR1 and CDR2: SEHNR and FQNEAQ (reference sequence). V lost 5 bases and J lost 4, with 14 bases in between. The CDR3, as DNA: TGTGCCAGCAGCCTGGACGGCCCGAGCACCGGGGAGCTGTTTTTT. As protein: CASSLDGPSTGELFF.

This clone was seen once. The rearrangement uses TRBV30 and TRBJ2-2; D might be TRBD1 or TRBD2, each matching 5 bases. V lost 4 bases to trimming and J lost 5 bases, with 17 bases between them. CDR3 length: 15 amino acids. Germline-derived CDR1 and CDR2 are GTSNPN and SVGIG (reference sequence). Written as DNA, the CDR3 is TGTGCCTGGACTCTAGGGGCAGGGAGAACCGGGGAGCTGTTTTTT. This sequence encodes CAWTLGAGRTGELFF. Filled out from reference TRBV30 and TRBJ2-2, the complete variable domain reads SQTIHQWPATLVQPVGSPLSLECTVEGTSNPNLYWYRQAAGRGLQLLFYSVGIGQISSEVPQNLSASRPQDRQFILSSKKLLLSDSGFYLCAWTLGAGRTGELFFGEGSRLTVL.

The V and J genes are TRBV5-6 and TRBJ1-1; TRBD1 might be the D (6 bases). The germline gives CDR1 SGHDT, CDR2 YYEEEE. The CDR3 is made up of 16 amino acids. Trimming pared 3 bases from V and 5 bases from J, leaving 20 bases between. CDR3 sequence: CASSSGHWGVRTEAFF. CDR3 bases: TGTGCCAGCAGCTCGGGACATTGGGGGGTTCGGACTGAAGCTTTCTTT.

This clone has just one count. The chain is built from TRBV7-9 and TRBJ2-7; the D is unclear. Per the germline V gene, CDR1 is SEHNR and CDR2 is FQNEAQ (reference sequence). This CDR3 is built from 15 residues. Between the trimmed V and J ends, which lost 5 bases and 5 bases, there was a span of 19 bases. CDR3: CASSPSNMAPHEQYF. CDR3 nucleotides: TGTGCCAGCAGCCCGTCAAACATGGCCCCCCACGAGCAGTACTTC.

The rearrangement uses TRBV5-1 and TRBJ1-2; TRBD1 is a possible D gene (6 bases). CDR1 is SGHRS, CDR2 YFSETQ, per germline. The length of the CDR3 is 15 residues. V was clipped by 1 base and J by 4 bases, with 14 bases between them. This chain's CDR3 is CASSLYTGSVYGYTF. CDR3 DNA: TGCGCCAGCAGCTTGTATACAGGGTCGGTCTATGGCTACACCTTC.

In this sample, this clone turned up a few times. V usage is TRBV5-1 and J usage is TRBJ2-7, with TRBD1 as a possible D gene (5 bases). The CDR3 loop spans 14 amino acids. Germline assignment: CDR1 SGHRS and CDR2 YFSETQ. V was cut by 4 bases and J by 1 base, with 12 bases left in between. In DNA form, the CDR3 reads TGCGCCAGCAGCCTGGTCTCAGGGTCCTACGAGCAGTACTTC. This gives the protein CASSLVSGSYEQYF.

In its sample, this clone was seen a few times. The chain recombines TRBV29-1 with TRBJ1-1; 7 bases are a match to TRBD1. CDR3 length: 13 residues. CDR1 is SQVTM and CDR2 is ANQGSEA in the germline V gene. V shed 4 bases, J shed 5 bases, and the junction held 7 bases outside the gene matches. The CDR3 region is CSVVTGRGTEAFF. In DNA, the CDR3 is TGCAGCGTTGTGACAGGGCGAGGGACTGAAGCTTTCTTT.

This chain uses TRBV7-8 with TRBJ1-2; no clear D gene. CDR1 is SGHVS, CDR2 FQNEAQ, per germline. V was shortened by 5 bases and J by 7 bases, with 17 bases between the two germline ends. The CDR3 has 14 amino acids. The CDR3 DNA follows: TGTGCCAGCAGCCCAAAGGCCGGGGTTGGTGGCTACACCTTC. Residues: CASSPKAGVGGYTF.

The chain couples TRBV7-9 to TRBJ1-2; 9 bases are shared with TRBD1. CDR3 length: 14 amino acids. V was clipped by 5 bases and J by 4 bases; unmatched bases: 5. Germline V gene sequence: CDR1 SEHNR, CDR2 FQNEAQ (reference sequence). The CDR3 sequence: CASSPGTGPYGYTF. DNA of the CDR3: TGTGCCAGCAGCCCCGGGACAGGGCCCTATGGCTACACCTTC.

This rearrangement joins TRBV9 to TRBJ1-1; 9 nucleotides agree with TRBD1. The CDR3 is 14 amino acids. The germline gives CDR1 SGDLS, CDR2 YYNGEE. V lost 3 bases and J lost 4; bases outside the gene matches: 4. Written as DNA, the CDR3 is TGTGCCAGCAGCGGCCAGGGACAGGGCACTGAAGCTTTCTTT. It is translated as CASSGQGQGTEAFF.

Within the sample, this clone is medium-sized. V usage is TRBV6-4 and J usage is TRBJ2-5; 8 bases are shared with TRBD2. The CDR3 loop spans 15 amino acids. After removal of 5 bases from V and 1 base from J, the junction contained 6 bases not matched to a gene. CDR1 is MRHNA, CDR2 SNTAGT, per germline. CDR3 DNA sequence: TGTGCCAGCAGTCTTACAGCGGGGGCCCAAGAGACCCAGTACTTC. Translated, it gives CASSLTAGAQETQYF.

CDR3 region: CASSSTGLADEQFF. In DNA form, the CDR3 reads TGTGCCAGCAGCTCTACGGGACTAGCCGATGAGCAGTTCTTC. The chain combines TRBV7-3 with TRBJ2-1, with 9 bases that match TRBD2. J lost 8 bases, V lost 4 bases, and 6 bases had no gene match. The CDR3 is 14 amino acids. CDR1 SGHTA and CDR2 FQGTGA come from the germline V gene.

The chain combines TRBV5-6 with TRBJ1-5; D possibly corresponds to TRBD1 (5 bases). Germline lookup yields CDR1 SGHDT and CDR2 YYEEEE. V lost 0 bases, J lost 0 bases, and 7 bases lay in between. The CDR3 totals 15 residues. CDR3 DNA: TGTGCCAGCAGCTTGGTAGGGGATAGCAATCAGCCCCAGCATTTT. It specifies CASSLVGDSNQPQHF.

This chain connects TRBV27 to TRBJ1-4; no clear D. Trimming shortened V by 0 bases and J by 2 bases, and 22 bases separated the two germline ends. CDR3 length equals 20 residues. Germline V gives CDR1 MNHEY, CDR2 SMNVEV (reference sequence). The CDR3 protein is CASSLSEPGPKRSTNEKLFF. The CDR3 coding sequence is TGTGCCAGCAGTTTATCTGAACCCGGGCCCAAGAGGAGCACTAATGAAAAACTGTTTTTT.

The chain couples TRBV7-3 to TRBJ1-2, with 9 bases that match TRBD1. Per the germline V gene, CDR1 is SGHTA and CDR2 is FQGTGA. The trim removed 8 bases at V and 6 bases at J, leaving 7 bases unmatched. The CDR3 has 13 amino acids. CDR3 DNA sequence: TGTGCCAGCTCCACGACAGGGGGGGATGGCTACACCTTC. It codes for CASSTTGGDGYTF.

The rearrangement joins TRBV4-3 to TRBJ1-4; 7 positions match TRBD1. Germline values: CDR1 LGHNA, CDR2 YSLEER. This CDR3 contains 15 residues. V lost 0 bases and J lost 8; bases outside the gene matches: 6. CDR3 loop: CASSQDTGEGEKLFF. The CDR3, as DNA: TGCGCCAGCAGCCAAGATACAGGGGAGGGGGAAAAACTGTTTTTT.

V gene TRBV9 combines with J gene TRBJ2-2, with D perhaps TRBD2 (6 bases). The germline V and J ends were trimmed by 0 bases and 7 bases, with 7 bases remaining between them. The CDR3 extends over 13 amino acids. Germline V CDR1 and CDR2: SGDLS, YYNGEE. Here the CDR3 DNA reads TGTGCCAGCAGCGTAGACGGGGGCGGGGAGCTGTTTTTT. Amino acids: CASSVDGGGELFF.